This TCR beta chain was profiled in a study of OX40 agonist ivuxolimab in advanced cancers. About the study: Ivuxolimab is an agonistic anti-OX40 (CD134) antibody, and patients were treated with it. Study-wide points: Expanded clones were, on average, more numerous in CD8+ T cells than in CD4+.

TCRdb's table, derived via immunoSEQ multiplex PCR, lists solely in-frame clones and lacks some. The sample shows about 68,000 clones, about 91% of them seen only once. Patients were excluded for autoimmune disease history or systemic immunosuppression. Comments on this clone: Its specificity is unknown.

The material sequenced was CD4+ or CD8+ T cells sorted from blood, taken in a trial of the OX40 agonist ivuxolimab. This TCR was sampled from an adult with an advanced solid tumor such as melanoma, head and neck, liver or kidney cancer.

The CDR3 sequence: CASSLGGQGFLYGYTF. CDR3 nucleotide sequence: TGTGCCAGCAGCTTGGGGGGACAGGGGTTTTTATATGGCTACACCTTC. The rearrangement uses TRBV5-4 and TRBJ1-2; TRBD1 aligns across 10 bases. This CDR3 has 16 residues. The ends lost 0 bases at V and 5 bases at J; junction bases unmatched: 7. CDR1 is SGHNT, CDR2 YYREEE, per germline (reference sequence). Filled out from reference TRBV5-4 and TRBJ1-2, the complete variable domain reads ETGVTQSPTHLIKTRGQQVTLRCSSQSGHNTVSWYQQALGQGPQFIFQYYREEENGRGNFPPRFSGLQFPNYSSELNVNALELDDSALYLCASSLGGQGFLYGYTFGSGTRLTVV.